These 13 T cell receptor beta chains came from one sample sequenced in a study of CD8 T cells in Susac syndrome. When the RNA was reverse transcribed, random hexamers were used with an input of about 0.5 to 1 ug. MiXCR, run by TCRdb on the immunoSEQ multiplex PCR reads, gives a single entry per CDR3 protein. The data show roughly 50,000 distinct CDR3 sequences, 80% to 95% seen once. The sequenced sample consisted of CD8+ T cells from PBMCs. The receptors stem from a human donor in good health.

A note on this clonotype: The junction shows a germline mismatch at one end, possibly a read error. CDR3 loop: CASSVARDRANTGEPFF. CDR3 coding DNA: TGTGCCAGCAGCGTAGCCCGGGACCGAGCGAACACCGGGGAGCCGTTTTTT. This chain joins TRBV9 and TRBJ2-2; D assignment may be TRBD1 or TRBD2 (5 bases each). Germline CDR1 and CDR2: SGDLS and YYNGEE. The CDR3 runs 17 residues.

The count of this clonotype is one. V usage is TRBV20-1 and J usage is TRBJ2-7; a possible D gene is TRBD2 (6 bases). This CDR3 comprises 13 residues. The V end lost 3 bases, the J end lost 6 bases, and 15 bases lay between the germline ends. CDR1 is DFQATT and CDR2 is SNEGSKA in the germline V gene (reference sequence). The chain's CDR3 is CSARAGLVFEQYF. CDR3 bases: TGCAGTGCTAGGGCGGGACTGGTCTTCGAGCAGTACTTC.

The V gene is TRBV20-1, the J gene TRBJ2-7; 10 bases align to TRBD2. CDR1 is DFQATT, CDR2 SNEGSKA, per germline (reference sequence). The J segment lost 2 bases and the V segment lost 3 bases, leaving 4 bases of the junction unmatched. The CDR3 contains 14 residues. CDR3 coding DNA: TGCAGTGCTAGCTCGCTAGCGGGAGCCTACGAGCAGTACTTC. This encodes CSASSLAGAYEQYF.

V gene TRBV13 combines with J gene TRBJ2-1; TRBD2 aligns across 14 bases. The CDR3 is 18 amino acids. The germline gives CDR1 PRHDT, CDR2 FYEKMQ (reference sequence). The trim removed 5 bases at V and 0 bases at J, leaving 6 bases unmatched. CDR3 sequence reads: CASSPTSGRASSYNEQFF. The CDR3 DNA follows: TGTGCCAGCAGCCCGACTAGCGGGAGGGCAAGCTCCTACAATGAGCAGTTCTTC.

The V and J genes are TRBV30 and TRBJ2-7, with unresolved D. The ends were cut back, 0 bases at V and 6 bases at J, with 9 bases in the middle. The CDR3 covers 12 residues. Per germline, CDR1 GTSNPN and CDR2 SVGIG (reference sequence). This CDR3 is CAWSVKFSEQYF. The CDR3 DNA reads as TGTGCCTGGAGTGTAAAGTTTAGCGAGCAGTACTTC.

This clonotype was observed a single time. The chain carries TRBV4-1 and TRBJ2-1; weak D call: TRBD2 (6 bases). The CDR3 runs 13 residues. Between the trimmed V and J ends, which lost 7 bases and 4 bases, there was a span of 11 bases. Germline V CDR1 and CDR2: MGHRA, YSYEKL. The CDR3 nucleotides read TGCGCCAGCACAGGGACTGGATACAATGAGCAGTTCTTC. Translating gives CASTGTGYNEQFF.

The V gene is TRBV29-1, the J gene TRBJ2-4; the D gene is possibly TRBD1 (6 bases). V was shortened by 7 bases and J by 6 bases, with 10 bases between the two germline ends. CDR3 size: 11 residues. The germline V gene has CDR1 SQVTM and CDR2 ANQGSEA. CDR3 bases: TGCAGCGGGGACATAGGAAACATTCAGTACTTC. It specifies CSGDIGNIQYF.

J is TRBJ2-1 and V is TRBV29-1; 9 positions match TRBD2. Germline CDR1 and CDR2: SQVTM and ANQGSEA. CDR3 length: 13 amino acids. V gave up 3 bases and J gave up 4 bases; unmatched junction bases: 1. This chain's CDR3 is CSVETSGYNEQFF. The DNA of the CDR3 is TGCAGCGTTGAGACTAGCGGATACAATGAGCAGTTCTTC.

This chain uses TRBV5-8 with TRBJ2-7; 7 positions agree with TRBD2. V dropped 4 bases and J dropped 5; count of bases not matched to a gene: 12. This CDR3 is 15 amino acids long. Germline V gene lookup returns CDR1 SGHTS and CDR2 YDEGEE. The CDR3 bases are TGTGCCAGCAGCCGCGGGGGTCATGGGGTCGACGAGCAGTACTTC. Residues: CASSRGGHGVDEQYF.

This chain links TRBV3-1 with TRBJ2-7; D perhaps matches TRBD1 (5 bases). Trimming cost V 6 bases and J 3 bases, with 15 bases left between them. The CDR3 spans 14 residues. In germline, CDR1 is LGHDT, CDR2 YNNKEL (reference sequence). The CDR3 DNA follows: TGTGCCAGCAGTACGACAGACAGCTACTACGAGCAGTACTTC. This encodes CASSTTDSYYEQYF.

This chain's CDR3 is CASSLFSRELFF. DNA of the CDR3: TGTGCCAGCAGCTTATTTAGCAGGGAGCTGTTTTTT. The chain employs TRBV7-6 and TRBJ2-2; no reliable D call. Germline CDR1 is SGHVS and CDR2 is FNYEAQ. There are 12 residues in the CDR3. Trimming removed 2 bases at V and 9 bases at J, with 7 bases between. Supplemented by reference TRBV7-6 and TRBJ2-2, the full variable domain reads GAGVSQSPRYKVTKRGQDVALRCDPISGHVSLYWYRQALGQGPEFLTYFNYEAQQDKSGLPNDRFSAERPEGSISTLTIQRTEQRDSAMYRCASSLFSRELFFGEGSRLTVL.

V usage is TRBV5-6 and J usage is TRBJ2-3; D is tentatively TRBD1 or TRBD2 (5 bases each). This CDR3 has 17 amino acids. CDR1 and CDR2 (germline): SGHDT, YYEEEE. V was pared by 4 bases and J by 2 bases, with 20 bases between. Here the CDR3 DNA reads TGTGCCAGCAGCCCCCCTCCGGGACCGGCCTTCACAGATACGCAGTATTTT. Residues: CASSPPPGPAFTDTQYF.

The chain is built from TRBV28 and TRBJ1-1; a possible D gene is TRBD1 (6 bases). The CDR3 runs 13 residues. V lost 7 bases and J lost 0, with 9 bases in between. Looked up from germline, CDR1 is MDHEN and CDR2 is SYDVKM. This CDR3 is CASTGHLNTEAFF. The CDR3 DNA reads as TGTGCCAGCACGGGACATCTGAACACTGAAGCTTTCTTT.